This T cell receptor (beta chain) was profiled in a study of T cells expressing NK-cell markers. On the study more broadly: Beta-chain profiling covered CD3+CD56+NKG2C+, CD3+CD56+NKG2C- and CD3+CD56-NKG2C+ sorted subsets.

Remarks on this clonotype: Its antigen is not identified.

This CDR3 has 14 amino acids. In germline, CDR1 is SGHTA, CDR2 FQGNSA. TCRdb reprocessed the 5' RACE reads and keeps a single row for each CDR3 protein, giving no DNA. The sample holds 200,000 to 300,000 distinct CDR3 sequences. Study conclusions and caveats: Dominant NKG2C+ clonotype frequencies of about 1.0-8% of CD8+ T cells were measured in several donors.

Material: blood T cells: a sorted CD56 or NKG2C T cell subset, CD4+ or CD8+ T cells, or bulk PBMC T cells (not recorded which). This TCR derives from a woman between 18 and 70 years old in good health. J is TRBJ1-6 and V is TRBV7-2; the TCRdb D gene call, TRBD1, has no DNA to confirm it. The CDR3: CASSFRDLNSPLHF.